A selection of T cell receptor beta chains follows, all from one sample in a study of early stage breast cancer tumors. Sequencing was performed with immunoSEQ multiplex PCR; in TCRdb, only in-frame clones are kept and a portion is missing. The table records tens of thousands of clones, under 95% of them present only once. Sequencing was done on a sample of blood. These receptors were taken from an older person with breast cancer. Each CDR3 is given with its conserved first and last residue. The D gene is left open where the match is weak. For some rows the clone size is stated as once, few or many, or as a class when expanded; others skip it.

abundance	len	d_gene	v_gene	j_gene	CDR3nt	CDR3aa
.	13	.	TRBV10-1	TRBJ1-2	TGCGCCAGCAGTCCAGGGCCAACCGTAGGCTACACCTTC	CASSPGPTVGYTF
.	13	TRBD1	TRBV2	TRBJ1-4	TGTGCCAGCATTGCCGACAGGGAAAAAAAACTGTTTTTT	CASIADREKKLFF
.	14	TRBD1	TRBV7-2	TRBJ2-7	TGTGCCAGCAGACGACAGGGGAACTCCTACGAGCAGTACTTC	CASRRQGNSYEQYF
.	14	.	TRBV10-3	TRBJ1-2	TGTGCCATCAGTCAGGCCCTAGGGGGCTATGGCTACACCTTC	CAISQALGGYGYTF
.	14	.	TRBV4-2	TRBJ1-2	TGTGCCAGCAGCCAAGGGCAGGACTCCTATGGCTACACCTTC	CASSQGQDSYGYTF
.	15	.	TRBV15	TRBJ1-4	TGTGCCACCAGTCGAATCAGGAGGGTTGACGAAAAACTGTTTTTT	CATSRIRRVDEKLFF
.	16	TRBD1	TRBV9	TRBJ2-2	TGTGCCAGCAGCGTAGGAGAGACAGGGAATACCGGGGAGCTGTTTTTT	CASSVGETGNTGELFF
.	14	.	TRBV7-9	TRBJ2-1	TGTGCCAGCAGCTTAGGCGGGTTATACAATGAGCAGTTCTTC	CASSLGGLYNEQFF
.	13	.	TRBV7-2	TRBJ1-1	TGTGCCAGCAGCTTGGCAGGGCGGACTGAAGCTTTCTTT	CASSLAGRTEAFF
.	13	.	TRBV11-2	TRBJ2-3	TGTGCCAGCAGCTGGGACTTCACAGATACGCAGTATTTT	CASSWDFTDTQYF
.	16	TRBD1	TRBV19	TRBJ1-2	TGTGCCAGTAGTATAATCGGACAGGGGAACCATCATGGCTACACCTTC	CASSIIGQGNHHGYTF
.	15	TRBD1	TRBV11-2	TRBJ1-6	TGTGCCAGCAGCCCCCGGCAGGGGGCGGCTTCACCCCTCCACTTT	CASSPRQGAASPLHF
.	14	TRBD1	TRBV11-2	TRBJ1-1	TGTGCCAGCAGCCTGATTACAGGGGCCACTGAAGCTTTCTTT	CASSLITGATEAFF
once	14	.	TRBV28	TRBJ2-5	TGTGCCAGCAGTCGCGCAAGTACTGTTGAGACCCAGTACTTC	CASSRASTVETQYF
.	22	TRBD1	TRBV4-1	TRBJ1-5	TGCGCCAGCAGCCAAGACCCGCTTCTCGTGACAGGGGGCTCGAGGAGCAATCAGCCCCAGCATTTT	CASSQDPLLVTGGSRSNQPQHF
few	15	.	TRBV18	TRBJ1-2	TGTGCCAGCTCACCACTAGAGGGGGCTAACTATGGCTACACCTTC	CASSPLEGANYGYTF
.	15	TRBD1	TRBV18	TRBJ1-1	TGTGCCAGCTCACCAAGGGGACAGGGGGACACTGAAGCTTTCTTT	CASSPRGQGDTEAFF
.	14	.	TRBV18	TRBJ1-2	TGTGCCAGCTCTCAAAGGGGGGGAGAGACTGGCTACACCTTC	CASSQRGGETGYTF
.	14	.	TRBV5-1	TRBJ2-1	TGCGCCAGCAGCTTGGCCTCCCAGTACAATGAGCAGTTCTTC	CASSLASQYNEQFF
.	16	TRBD2	TRBV9	TRBJ2-5	TGTGCCAGCAGCTCCTGGGCGGGAGGGGAGGGAGAGACCCAGTACTTC	CASSSWAGGEGETQYF
.	15	.	TRBV14	TRBJ1-2	TGTGCCAGCAGCCCCCCTTTTTCGGCTAACTATGGCTACACCTTC	CASSPPFSANYGYTF
.	15	.	TRBV7-8	TRBJ2-5	TGTGCCAGCAGCTTAGTTGGACAGAAGCAAGAGACCCAGTACTTC	CASSLVGQKQETQYF
.	14	.	TRBV6-1	TRBJ1-1	TGTGCCAGCAGTGTTCACAGGGTTAGCACTGAAGCTTTCTTT	CASSVHRVSTEAFF
.	12	.	TRBV5-1	TRBJ2-1	TGCGCCAGCAGCGCGAAAATTAATGAGCAGTTCTTC	CASSAKINEQFF
few	15	TRBD1	TRBV7-7	TRBJ2-2	TGTGCCAGCAGCTTGACAGGGGCGGACACCGGGGAGCTGTTTTTT	CASSLTGADTGELFF